The TCR beta chain described here comes from a study of shared clonotypes between healthy human individuals. Whole-study findings and limits: Sampling was confined to blood; repertoires within tissues likely differ. Expectations were that clonotype sharing among donors would be affected by sequencing depth.

Donors were healthy HIV-negative adults without recent acute infections or vaccinations. Unsorted samples relied on about 90 million PBMCs, which served as the source of genomic DNA. With regard to this clone: Its specificity is unknown.

Clones were sequenced by immunoSEQ multiplex PCR, and TCRdb holds only the in-frame ones, with some missing. The repertoire holds 450,000 to 650,000 clones, with roughly four fifths as singletons. This sequence originates from a woman aged 40-49 years in good health. Some clones in this sample may be carry-over from other donors' samples. Sequences were obtained from PBMCs.

CDR3 sequence: CASSLPRRGKDQPQHF. As DNA, the CDR3 is TGTGCCAGCAGTTTACCCCGTAGGGGGAAGGATCAGCCCCAGCATTTT. The V call is TRBV28, the J call TRBJ1-5, with D perhaps TRBD1 (6 bases). With 2 bases removed from V and 5 bases from J, the gap between germline ends came to 16 bases. The V gene's germline CDR1 is MDHEN and CDR2 SYDVKM. CDR3 size: 16 residues. The full variable domain, rest sourced from reference TRBV28 and TRBJ1-5, is DVKVTQSSRYLVKRTGEKVFLECVQDMDHENMFWYRQDPGLGLRLIYFSYDVKMKEKGDIPEGYSVSREKKERFSLILESASTNQTSMYLCASSLPRRGKDQPQHFGDGTRLSIL.